The 5 T cell receptor beta chains in this list originate from one sample, sequenced in a study of CD8+CD57+ T cells in acquired aplastic anemia. It was genomic DNA that served as the template for profiling TCR beta VDJ and CDR3. TCRdb redid the calling of the reads with MiXCR, one entry per CDR3 protein. The table has 250,000 to 300,000 distinct CDR3 sequences, 55% to 60% seen once. Source material: sorted CD4+, CD8+, or CD8+CD57+ T cells (not recorded which) from PBMCs. These receptors all stem from a human donor with severe aplastic anemia or a healthy control (not recorded which).

The rearrangement links TRBV19 to TRBJ2-7; 8 positions agree with TRBD1. Germline trimming cut 7 bases from V and 4 bases from J; bases unmatched to any gene: 12. CDR3 length: 15 amino acids. Germline V CDR1 and CDR2: LNHDA, SQIVND (reference sequence). DNA of the CDR3: TGTGCCAGTACCCCTGGACAGGGAATGGGGTACGAGCAGTACTTC. It codes for CASTPGQGMGYEQYF.

The chain is built from TRBV7-3 and TRBJ2-3, with 11 positions matching TRBD2. The CDR3 covers 14 residues. V lost 5 bases and J lost 4; bases outside the gene matches: 2. Germline V gene data show CDR1 as SGHTA and CDR2 as FQGTGA. The CDR3 DNA reads TGTGCCAGCAGCCCGGGACTAGCGGCAGATACGCAGTATTTT. Protein product: CASSPGLAADTQYF.

This chain joins TRBV5-6 and TRBJ2-7, with D perhaps matching TRBD1 (6 bases). V dropped 0 bases and J dropped 9 bases, with 19 bases sitting between them. Germline CDR1 is SGHDT and CDR2 is YYEEEE. This CDR3 comprises 15 residues. CDR3 region: CASSLVGDTIMRQYF. In DNA form, the CDR3 reads TGTGCCAGCAGCTTGGTGGGGGACACTATCATGCGGCAGTACTTC.

This clonotype has a count of ten or more. The chain combines TRBV19 with TRBJ2-1; the match to TRBD2 covers 8 bases. The junction had 6 bases not matched to a gene; V was cut back by 0 bases and J by 8 bases. The CDR3 runs 15 residues. The germline CDR1 and CDR2 sequences are LNHDA and SQIVND (reference sequence). The CDR3 reads CASSIDGGGKDEQFF. Here the CDR3 DNA reads TGTGCCAGTAGTATAGACGGCGGGGGGAAAGATGAGCAGTTCTTC.

This clonotype appeared a few times. The rearrangement links TRBV29-1 to TRBJ2-7; D not certain. This CDR3 comprises 13 residues. Trimming left V 7 bases short and J 0 bases short, with 13 bases between. CDR1 SQVTM and CDR2 ANQGSEA come from the germline V gene. The CDR3 coding sequence is TGCAGCGCATTAAAAGGCCTCTCCTACGAGCAGTACTTC. Its translation: CSALKGLSYEQYF.